The clone carrying this T cell receptor beta chain was seen repeatedly, ten times or more. This record belongs to a study of T cells in Graves' hyperthyroidism and ophthalmopathy. Researchers amplified the TCR beta CDR3 regions from RNA transcripts. An initial round of RT-PCR targeting the TCR CDR3 relied on the HTBI primer set. MiXCR, applied by TCRdb to the multiplex PCR reads, yields one record per CDR3 protein. The table includes approximately 380,000 distinct CDR3 sequences, about 20% detected once. Trimming shortened V by 5 bases and J by 7 bases, and 15 bases separated the two germline ends. Germline V CDR1 and CDR2: DFQATT, SNEGSKA (reference sequence). This CDR3 is 13 amino acids long.

This clonotype originated in a woman between 18 and 29 years old with Graves' hyperthyroidism. V and J are TRBV20-1 and TRBJ2-4; D tentatively fits TRBD1 or TRBD2 (5 bases each). Input material: blood. CDR3 nucleotides: TGCAGTGCTCCACTCCATGAGGGGAACATTCAGTACTTC. This translates into CSAPLHEGNIQYF.